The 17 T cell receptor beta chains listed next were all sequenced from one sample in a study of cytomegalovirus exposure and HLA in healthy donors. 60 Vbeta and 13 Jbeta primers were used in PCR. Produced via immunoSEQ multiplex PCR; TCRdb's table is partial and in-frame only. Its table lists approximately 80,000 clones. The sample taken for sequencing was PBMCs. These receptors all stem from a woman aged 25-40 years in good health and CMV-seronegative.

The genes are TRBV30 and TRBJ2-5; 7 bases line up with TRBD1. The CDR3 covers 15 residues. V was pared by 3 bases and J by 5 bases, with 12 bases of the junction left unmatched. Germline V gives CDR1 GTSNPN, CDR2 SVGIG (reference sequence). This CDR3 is CAWSEGQKSLETQYF. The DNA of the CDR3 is TGTGCCTGGAGCGAGGGACAGAAAAGTTTGGAGACCCAGTACTTC. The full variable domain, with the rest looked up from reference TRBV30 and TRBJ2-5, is SQTIHQWPATLVQPVGSPLSLECTVEGTSNPNLYWYRQAAGRGLQLLFYSVGIGQISSEVPQNLSASRPQDRQFILSSKKLLLSDSGFYLCAWSEGQKSLETQYFGPGTRLLVL.

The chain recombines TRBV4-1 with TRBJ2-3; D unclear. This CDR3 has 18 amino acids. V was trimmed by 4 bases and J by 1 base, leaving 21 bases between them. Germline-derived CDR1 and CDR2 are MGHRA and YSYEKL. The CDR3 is CASSPLVDSLEGTDTQYF. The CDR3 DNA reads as TGCGCCAGCAGCCCATTGGTGGATTCCCTAGAGGGCACAGATACGCAGTATTTT.

The CDR3 bases are TGTGCCAGTGGTTTAGCGGGAGTAAACTCCGGGGAGCTGTTTTTT. Amino acid sequence: CASGLAGVNSGELFF. The gene calls are TRBV19 and TRBJ2-2; 9 bases line up with TRBD2. The V gene's germline CDR1 is LNHDA and CDR2 SQIVND (reference sequence). The V segment lost 8 bases and the J segment 6 bases; nucleotides outside the gene matches: 10. The length of the CDR3 is 15 residues.

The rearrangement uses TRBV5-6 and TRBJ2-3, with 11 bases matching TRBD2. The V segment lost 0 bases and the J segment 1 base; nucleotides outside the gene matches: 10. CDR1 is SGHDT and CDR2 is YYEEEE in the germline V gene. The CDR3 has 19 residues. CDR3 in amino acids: CASSLEGTSGLYRTDTQYF. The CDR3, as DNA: TGTGCCAGCAGCTTGGAGGGGACTAGCGGCCTATACCGCACAGATACGCAGTATTTT.

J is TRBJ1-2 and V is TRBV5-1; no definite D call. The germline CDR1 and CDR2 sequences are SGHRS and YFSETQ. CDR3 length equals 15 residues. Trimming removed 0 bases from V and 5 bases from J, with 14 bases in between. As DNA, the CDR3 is TGCGCCAGCAGCTTGGCAGAATTCCCATCTTATGGCTACACCTTC. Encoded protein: CASSLAEFPSYGYTF.

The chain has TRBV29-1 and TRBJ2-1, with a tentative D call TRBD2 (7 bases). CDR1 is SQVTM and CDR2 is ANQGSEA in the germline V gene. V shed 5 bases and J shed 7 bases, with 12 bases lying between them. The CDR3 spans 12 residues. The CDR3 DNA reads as TGCAGCGTTCGGGGGGCGCGGAATGAGCAGTTCTTC. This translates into CSVRGARNEQFF.

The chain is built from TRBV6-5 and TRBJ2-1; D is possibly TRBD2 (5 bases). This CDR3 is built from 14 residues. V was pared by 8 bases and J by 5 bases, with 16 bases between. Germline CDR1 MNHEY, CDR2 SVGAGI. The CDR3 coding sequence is TGTGCCAGCTCCATGGGAGTGTCCGACAATGAGCAGTTCTTC. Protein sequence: CASSMGVSDNEQFF.

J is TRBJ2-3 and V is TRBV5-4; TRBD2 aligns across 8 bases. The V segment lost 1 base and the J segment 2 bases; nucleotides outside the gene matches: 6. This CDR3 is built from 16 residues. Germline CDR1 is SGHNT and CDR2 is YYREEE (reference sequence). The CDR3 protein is CASSLSGGGYTDTQYF. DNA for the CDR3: TGTGCCAGCAGCTTGAGTGGCGGGGGGTACACAGATACGCAGTATTTT.

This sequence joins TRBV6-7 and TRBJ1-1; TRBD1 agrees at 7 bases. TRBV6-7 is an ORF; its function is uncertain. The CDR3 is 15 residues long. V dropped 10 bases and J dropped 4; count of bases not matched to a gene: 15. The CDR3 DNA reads TGTGCCATTTTGCTGCGCTGGGCAGGGGGCACTGAAGCTTTCTTT. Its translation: CAILLRWAGGTEAFF.

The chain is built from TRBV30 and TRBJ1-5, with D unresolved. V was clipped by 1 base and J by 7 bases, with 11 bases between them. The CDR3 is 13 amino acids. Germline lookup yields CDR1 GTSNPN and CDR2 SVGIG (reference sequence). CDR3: CAWSASSPQPQHF. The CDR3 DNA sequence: TGTGCCTGGAGTGCCTCGAGTCCCCAGCCCCAGCATTTT.

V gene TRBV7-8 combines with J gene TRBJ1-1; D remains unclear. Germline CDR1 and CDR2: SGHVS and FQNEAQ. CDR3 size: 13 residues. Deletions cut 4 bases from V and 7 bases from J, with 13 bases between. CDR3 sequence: CASSSGLDREAFF. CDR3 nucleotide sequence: TGTGCCAGCAGCTCAGGACTGGACCGTGAAGCTTTCTTT.

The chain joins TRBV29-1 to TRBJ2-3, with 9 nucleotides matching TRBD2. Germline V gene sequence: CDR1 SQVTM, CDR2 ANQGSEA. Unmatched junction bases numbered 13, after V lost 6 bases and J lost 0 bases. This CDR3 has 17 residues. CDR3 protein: CSVAGTSSTKSTDTQYF. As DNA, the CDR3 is TGCAGCGTCGCCGGGACTAGCTCTACAAAAAGCACAGATACGCAGTATTTT.

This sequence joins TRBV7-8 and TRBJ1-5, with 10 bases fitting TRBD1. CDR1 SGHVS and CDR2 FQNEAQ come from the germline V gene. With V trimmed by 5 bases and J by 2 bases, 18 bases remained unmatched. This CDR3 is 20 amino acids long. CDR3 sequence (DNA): TGTGCCAGCAGCCCCAGGATCCGGGACAGGGGCCTAATTGGCAATCAGCCCCAGCATTTT. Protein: CASSPRIRDRGLIGNQPQHF. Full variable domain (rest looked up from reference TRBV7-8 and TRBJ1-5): GAGVSQSPRYKVAKRGQDVALRCDPISGHVSLFWYQQALGQGPEFLTYFQNEAQLDKSGLPSDRFFAERPEGSVSTLKIQRTQQEDSAVYLCASSPRIRDRGLIGNQPQHFGDGTRLSIL.

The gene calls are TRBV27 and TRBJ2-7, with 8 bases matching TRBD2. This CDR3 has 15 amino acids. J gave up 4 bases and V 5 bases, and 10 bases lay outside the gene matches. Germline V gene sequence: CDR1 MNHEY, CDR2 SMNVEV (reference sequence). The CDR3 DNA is TGTGCCAGCAGTACTACAGCGGGAGAAGTGTACGAGCAGTACTTC. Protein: CASSTTAGEVYEQYF.

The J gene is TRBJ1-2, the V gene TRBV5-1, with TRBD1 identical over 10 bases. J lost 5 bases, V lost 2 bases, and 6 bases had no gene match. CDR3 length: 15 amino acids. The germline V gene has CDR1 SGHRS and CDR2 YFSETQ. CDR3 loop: CASSLGDRGLYGYTF. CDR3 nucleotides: TGCGCCAGCAGCTTAGGTGACAGGGGGCTGTATGGCTACACCTTC.

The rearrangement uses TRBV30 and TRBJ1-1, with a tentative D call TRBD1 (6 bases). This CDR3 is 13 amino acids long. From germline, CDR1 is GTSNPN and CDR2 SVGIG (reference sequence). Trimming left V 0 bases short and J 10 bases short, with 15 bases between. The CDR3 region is CAWSVLGQGRAFF. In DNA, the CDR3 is TGTGCCTGGAGTGTACTGGGACAAGGGAGAGCTTTCTTT.

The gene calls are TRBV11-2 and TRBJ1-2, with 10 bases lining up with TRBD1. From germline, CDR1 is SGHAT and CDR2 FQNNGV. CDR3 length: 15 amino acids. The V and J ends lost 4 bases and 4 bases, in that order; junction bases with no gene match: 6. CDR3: CASSSWDRGFYGYTF. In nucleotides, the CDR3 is TGTGCCAGCAGCTCCTGGGACAGGGGATTCTATGGCTACACCTTC. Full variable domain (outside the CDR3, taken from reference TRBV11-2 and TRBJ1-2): EAGVAQSPRYKIIEKRQSVAFWCNPISGHATLYWYQQILGQGPKLLIQFQNNGVVDDSQLPKDRFSAERLKGVDSTLKIQPAKLEDSAVYLCASSSWDRGFYGYTFGSGTRLTVV.